The T cell receptor (beta chain) described here comes from a study of blood T cells in healthy people across ages. Per sample, a minimum of 6 million PBMCs were isolated. As regards this clonotype: Its antigen is as yet unknown.

Primed by a sample-barcoded 5' primer and a J-beta primer mix, a second PCR proceeded for about 6 to 12 cycles. Via MiXCR, TCRdb re-called the 5' RACE reads, giving one row per CDR3 protein. The repertoire holds about a million distinct CDR3 sequences, about 44% seen once, with roughly 12% in the top ten. Looked up from germline, CDR1 is DFQATT and CDR2 is SNEGSKA (reference sequence). The CDR3 loop spans 14 amino acids. Regarding the study as a whole: The recorded TCR beta diversity per million T cells decreased in a roughly linear manner with age.

Sequencing used blood. This clonotype was obtained from a man aged 25 to 40 in good health. This chain links TRBV20-1 with TRBJ2-4, with 7 bases that match TRBD1. The J call could be wrong; TRBJ2-7 is a better fit for the DNA end. Here the CDR3 reads CSAPRQGGIYEQYF. The CDR3 DNA reads as TGCAGTGCCCCGAGACAGGGTGGGATCTACGAGCAGTACTTC.